This is a list of T cell receptor beta chains from one sample in a study of T cells in Graves' hyperthyroidism and ophthalmopathy. TCRdb redid the calling of the multiplex PCR reads with MiXCR, one entry per CDR3 protein. The sample gives roughly 740,000 distinct CDR3 sequences, about 15% of which show up once; 8.4% is in the top ten. The material sequenced was blood. The receptors were gathered from a man aged 18 to 35 with Graves' hyperthyroidism. The CDR3 runs from the conserved cysteine through the conserved F or W. The D gene is left open where the match is weak. Clone size is given for some rows only: seen once, a few or many times, or a class if the clone is expanded.

>TRBJ2-1|TRBV15|TRBD2|many
CATSREGSGGYNEQFF
TGTGCCACCAGCAGAGAAGGTAGCGGGGGCTACAATGAGCAGTTCTTC
>TRBJ2-7|TRBV7-9|TRBD1|many
CASSLRGRSYEQYF
TGTGCCAGCAGCTTAAGGGGGCGGTCCTACGAGCAGTACTTC
>TRBJ2-7|TRBV12-3/TRBV12-4|TRBD1|many
CASSLQGQGNDEQYF
TGTGCCAGCAGTCTACAGGGACAGGGGAACGACGAGCAGTACTTC
>TRBJ2-1|TRBV14|.|.
CASSQAGRGHYNEQFF
TGTGCCAGCAGCCAAGCCGGGCGGGGACACTACAATGAGCAGTTCTTC
>TRBJ2-7|TRBV2|.|.
CAGSVTGFYEQYF
TGTGCCGGCAGCGTTACAGGGTTCTACGAGCAGTACTTC
>TRBJ2-1|TRBV12-3/TRBV12-4|TRBD2|many
CASRELAGGPNEQFF
TGTGCCAGCAGGGAGCTAGCGGGAGGGCCTAATGAGCAGTTCTTC
>TRBJ2-7|TRBV28|.|.
CASSLGFRQEQYF
TGTGCCAGCAGTTTAGGCTTTCGGCAGGAGCAGTACTTC
>TRBJ1-2|TRBV9|TRBD1|few
CASSVDRGPDGYTF
TGTGCCAGCAGCGTAGACAGGGGGCCGGATGGCTACACCTTC
>TRBJ2-7|TRBV9|.|few
CASSPGGGIYEQYF
TGTGCCAGCAGCCCCGGTGGCGGGATCTACGAGCAGTACTTC
>TRBJ2-5|TRBV5-5|TRBD2|few
CASSFGTNQETQYF
TGTGCCAGCAGCTTCGGGACTAACCAAGAGACCCAGTACTTC
>TRBJ2-3|TRBV29-1|.|.
CSVDNPDTDTQYF
TGCAGCGTTGATAACCCCGACACAGATACGCAGTATTTT
>TRBJ1-4|TRBV28|.|.
CASTRGGDEKLFF
TGTGCCAGCACAAGGGGAGGCGATGAAAAACTGTTTTTT
>TRBJ1-6|TRBV28|TRBD1|.
CASSLDRGENSPLHF
TGTGCCAGCAGTTTAGACAGGGGGGAGAATTCACCCCTCCACTTT
>TRBJ2-4|TRBV28|.|few
CASSLAPAENIQYF
TGTGCCAGCAGTTTAGCGCCGGCGGAAAACATTCAGTACTTC
>TRBJ2-7|TRBV15|.|.
CATSRDYNRVSYEQYF
TGTGCCACCAGCAGAGATTACAACAGGGTCTCCTACGAGCAGTACTTC
>TRBJ2-1|TRBV4-1|.|few
CASAGTEGYNEQFF
TGCGCCAGCGCCGGGACGGAAGGGTACAATGAGCAGTTCTTC
>TRBJ2-1|TRBV19|TRBD2|.
CASSRSKSSGRAVSYNEQFF
TGTGCCAGTAGTAGATCCAAAAGTAGCGGGAGGGCCGTGTCTTACAATGAGCAGTTCTTC
>TRBJ2-7|TRBV5-8|TRBD1|.
CASSLPRQGIYEQYF
TGTGCCAGCAGCTTGCCCCGACAGGGAATCTACGAGCAGTACTTC
>TRBJ1-5|TRBV19|.|few
CASRSPYSNQPQHF
TGTGCCAGTAGGTCGCCTTATAGCAATCAGCCCCAGCATTTT
>TRBJ2-6|TRBV2|.|.
CASALDGTGANVLTF
TGTGCCAGCGCGTTGGACGGCACTGGGGCCAACGTCCTGACTTTC
>TRBJ1-4|TRBV6-1|.|few
CASGNEKLFF
TGTGCCAGCGGGAATGAAAAACTGTTTTTT
>TRBJ2-3|TRBV5-4|TRBD2|.
CASSWGTSGSDTQYF
TGTGCCAGCAGCTGGGGGACTAGCGGGAGTGATACGCAGTATTTT
>TRBJ2-6|TRBV18|.|many
CASSYGTPGANVLTF
TGTGCCAGCTCTTACGGGACACCCGGGGCCAACGTCCTGACTTTC
>TRBJ1-1|TRBV27|TRBD1|.
CASRPTGGYTEAFF
TGTGCCAGCAGGCCGACAGGGGGTTACACTGAAGCTTTCTTT
>TRBJ1-5|TRBV28|.|few
CASSHQAKHF
TGTGCCAGCAGTCATCAGGCGAAGCATTTT
>TRBJ2-1|TRBV11-2|.|many
CASSFRARSSYNEQFF
TGTGCCAGCAGCTTCCGGGCCAGGAGCTCCTACAATGAGCAGTTCTTC
>TRBJ1-1|TRBV7-3|.|few
CASSFERNTEAFF
TGTGCCAGCAGCTTCGAGCGGAACACTGAAGCTTTCTTT
>TRBJ1-5|TRBV28|TRBD1|few
CASSLSRGRGNQPQHF
TGTGCCAGCAGTTTATCGAGGGGGCGCGGCAATCAGCCCCAGCATTTT
>TRBJ1-4|TRBV30|.|many
CAWSHGATNEKLFF
TGTGCCTGGAGCCACGGCGCAACTAATGAAAAACTGTTTTTT
>TRBJ2-7|TRBV4-3|.|once
CASSFKGGSYEQYF
TGCGCCAGCAGCTTTAAAGGGGGCTCCTACGAGCAGTACTTC
>TRBJ1-1|TRBV3-1|TRBD1|.
CASSQDTGQGPEAFF
TGTGCCAGCAGCCAAGACACGGGACAGGGCCCTGAAGCTTTCTTT
>TRBJ2-6|TRBV7-2|.|.
CASSSRQVTWGANVLTF
TGTGCCAGCAGCTCGAGACAGGTGACCTGGGGGGCCAACGTCCTGACTTTC
>TRBJ1-5|TRBV12-3/TRBV12-4|TRBD1|many
CASSPTGDPNQPQHF
TGTGCCAGCAGCCCTACAGGGGATCCGAATCAGCCCCAGCATTTT
>TRBJ1-1|TRBV6-1|.|many
CASSRDRGRRNTEAFF
TGTGCCAGCAGTCGCGATCGGGGACGGAGGAACACTGAAGCTTTCTTT
>TRBJ2-1|TRBV13|.|.
CASSSLAVQFF
TGTGCCAGCAGCTCGCTAGCAGTGCAGTTCTTC